These T cell receptor beta chains were read from a single sample in a study of T-cell reconstitution after alpha-beta-depleted transplantation in children. TCRdb itself ran the PCR reads through MiXCR, one entry per CDR3 protein. The data show nearly 250,000 distinct CDR3 sequences, 7.5% to 9.5% seen once. Source: PBMCs, mostly from graft donor cells, taken 180 days after TCRalphabeta/CD19-depleted stem cell transplant. The source of these receptors is a male patient under 18 who had a stem cell transplant for acute lymphoblastic leukemia, so the T cells may come from the graft donor. Both conserved end residues are part of each CDR3. D genes are given only for firm matches. Clone size appears in some rows only: once, few, many, or a class for an expanded clone.

j_gene	abundance	v_gene	d_gene	CDR3nt	CDR3aa
TRBJ2-1	many	TRBV6-1	TRBD2	TGTGCCAGTGAGCGGGGGTCCCCTGAGCAGTTCTTC	CASERGSPEQFF
TRBJ2-7	few	TRBV7-3	NA	TGTGCCAGCAGCCCCTCCCGGGACTCCTTCCTGAGGCAGTACTTC	CASSPSRDSFLRQYF
TRBJ2-1	many	TRBV9	NA	TGTGCCAGCAGCGGAACCCGACAGTCCTACAATGAGCAGTTCTTC	CASSGTRQSYNEQFF
TRBJ2-5	many	TRBV10-3	NA	TGTGCCATCAGTGAGGGGGAGACCCAGTACTTC	CAISEGETQYF
TRBJ2-1	many	TRBV5-5	NA	TGTGCCAGCAGCTTCCTAGGGAATGAGCAGTTCTTC	CASSFLGNEQFF
TRBJ2-1	NA	TRBV18	NA	TGTGCCAGCTCACTCGGGACACCGGTTTCGGTCAATGAGCAGTTCTTC	CASSLGTPVSVNEQFF
TRBJ2-5	many	TRBV6-5	NA	TGTGCCAGCAGTTACTTCAACCCCCGGGACTGGGGAGAGACCCAGTACTTC	CASSYFNPRDWGETQYF
TRBJ2-5	many	TRBV18	NA	TGTGCCAGCTCACCTAGACAGGTCCAAGAGACCCAGTACTTC	CASSPRQVQETQYF
TRBJ1-1	few	TRBV25-1	NA	TGTGCCAGCAGTGAAACAACATCGCCAGATACTGAAGCTTTCTTT	CASSETTSPDTEAFF
TRBJ2-6	many	TRBV4-2	NA	TGTGCCAGCAGCCAAGGAGGAGGGGGCTTATCCCGAGCTGGGGCCAACGTCCTGACTTTC	CASSQGGGGLSRAGANVLTF
TRBJ2-5	many	TRBV9	NA	TGTGCCAGCAGCGTAGTAGCCCTCGGGACCCAGTACTTC	CASSVVALGTQYF
TRBJ1-2	many	TRBV28	NA	TGTGCCAGCAGTTCCCCGGTTGAGTGGGGTTTGAATGGCTACACCTTC	CASSSPVEWGLNGYTF
TRBJ2-1	many	TRBV29-1	TRBD1	TGCAGCATTACAGGGGGCAATGAGCAGTTCTTC	CSITGGNEQFF
TRBJ2-7	few	TRBV23-1	NA	TGCGCCAGCAGTCTCGTACAACAGGGCCGCTCTTCCTACGAGCAGTACTTC	CASSLVQQGRSSYEQYF
TRBJ2-3	many	TRBV11-1	NA	TGTGCCAGCAGCTTGGAGGGAGCCACAGATACGCAGTATTTT	CASSLEGATDTQYF
TRBJ2-2	many	TRBV10-3	TRBD1	TGTGCCATCAGGGGACAGTTAAACACCGGGGAGCTGTTTTTT	CAIRGQLNTGELFF
TRBJ2-7	many	TRBV5-5	NA	TGTGCCAGCAGCTTGGAGGTATACAGCCACGAGCAGTACTTC	CASSLEVYSHEQYF
TRBJ2-1	many	TRBV6-5	TRBD2	TGTGCCAGCAGTTACTCGGGACTAGCGGGAGGTGGTGAGCAGTTCTTC	CASSYSGLAGGGEQFF
TRBJ2-5	many	TRBV7-2	TRBD2	TGTGCCAGCAGCTATAGCGGGAGAGGAGAGACCCAGTACTTC	CASSYSGRGETQYF
TRBJ2-1	many	TRBV28	TRBD2	TGTGCCAGCAGTCCTTCTCTAGCGGGAGGCAACAATGAGCAGTTCTTC	CASSPSLAGGNNEQFF
TRBJ2-3	many	TRBV7-9	TRBD1	TGTGCCAGCAGCGGGGACAGCTTCTCGCAGACTGGAACAGATACGCAGTATTTT	CASSGDSFSQTGTDTQYF
TRBJ2-3	many	TRBV9	TRBD2	TGTGCCAGCAGCGTATTAGGAAGCGGGGGTACAGATACGCAGTATTTT	CASSVLGSGGTDTQYF
TRBJ2-2	many	TRBV9	NA	TGTGCCAGCAGCCCCGAGGGAACCCCCAAATCTGGCGCCGGGGAGCTGTTTTTT	CASSPEGTPKSGAGELFF
TRBJ1-1	NA	TRBV12-3/TRBV12-4	NA	TGTGCCTTCAGTTTAGCGCTAAGTCGGGGCTCAGGGAACACTGAAGCTTTCTTT	CAFSLALSRGSGNTEAFF
TRBJ2-7	many	TRBV7-6	NA	TGTGCCAGCAGCCCAAGGAGGCAGCCCTACGAGCAGTACTTC	CASSPRRQPYEQYF
TRBJ1-5	many	TRBV10-3	NA	TGTGCCATCAGTGAGGCCGGTCAGCCCCAGCATTTT	CAISEAGQPQHF
TRBJ1-5	many	TRBV12-3/TRBV12-4	NA	TGTGCCAGCAGGAAGACGGGCAATCAGCCCCAGCATTTT	CASRKTGNQPQHF
TRBJ2-1	many	TRBV12-3/TRBV12-4	TRBD1	TGTGCCAGCAGCCCGACAGGGGTGTCCAATGAGCAGTTCTTC	CASSPTGVSNEQFF
TRBJ1-6	many	TRBV9	NA	TGTGCCAGCAGCACGCGGGGCGGGGATTCACCCCTCCACTTT	CASSTRGGDSPLHF
TRBJ1-5	many	TRBV9	NA	TGTGCCAGCAGCGTAGCGCAAAATCAGCCCCAGCATTTT	CASSVAQNQPQHF
TRBJ2-3	few	TRBV20-1	NA	TGCAGTGCTAGCCCCCTCACTCTGGGCCTCCTGTTGTCTGATACGCAGTATTTT	CSASPLTLGLLLSDTQYF
TRBJ1-5	many	TRBV20-1	TRBD1	TGCAGTGCTACGACAGGGTTTAGCAATCAGCCCCAGCATTTT	CSATTGFSNQPQHF
TRBJ1-5	many	TRBV12-3/TRBV12-4	NA	TGTGCCAGCAGTCGGCAGGGACTTGGCAATCAGCCCCAGCATTTT	CASSRQGLGNQPQHF
TRBJ2-2	many	TRBV20-1	TRBD2	TGCAGTGCTAGAATAGCGGGAGGGCCTTACACCGGGGAGCTGTTTTTT	CSARIAGGPYTGELFF
TRBJ2-7	many	TRBV29-1	NA	TGCAGCGTTGAAGGGACTCCGCGAACGTACGAGCAGTACTTC	CSVEGTPRTYEQYF
TRBJ2-7	many	TRBV11-2	TRBD1	TGTGCCAGCAGCCGGAACAGGGGGCCCTCCTACGAGCAGTACTTC	CASSRNRGPSYEQYF
TRBJ1-5	many	TRBV12-3/TRBV12-4	TRBD1	TGTGCCAGCACCGTTACAGGGGGCAGGCAGCCCCAGCATTTT	CASTVTGGRQPQHF
TRBJ2-5	many	TRBV10-3	TRBD1	TGTGCCATCAGCCGGGACAGGGGAATCACAGAGACCCAGTACTTC	CAISRDRGITETQYF
TRBJ2-7	many	TRBV6-5	TRBD2	TGTGCCAGCAGTACCACCATGAGGGGAGCGGGGCCGCCCTACGAGCAGTACTTC	CASSTTMRGAGPPYEQYF
TRBJ2-7	many	TRBV6-1	NA	TGTGCCAGCACCTCCATTGGGACGCCTTCCTACGAGCAGTACTTC	CASTSIGTPSYEQYF
TRBJ2-1	many	TRBV6-1	TRBD2	TGTGCCAGCAGCGGACTAGCTGTGGGCGAGCAGTTCTTC	CASSGLAVGEQFF
TRBJ2-1	many	TRBV27	NA	TGTGCCAGCAGTTTACTTAGCTCCTACAATGAGCAGTTCTTC	CASSLLSSYNEQFF
TRBJ1-2	many	TRBV7-2	NA	TGTGCCAGCAGCTTTCAGGGACGGTATGGCTACACCTTC	CASSFQGRYGYTF
TRBJ1-4	many	TRBV24-1	TRBD1	TGTGCCACCAGTGACCCTGGACAGGGGGCTTTTGAAAAACTGTTTTTT	CATSDPGQGAFEKLFF
TRBJ2-2	many	TRBV7-8	NA	TGTGCCAGCAGCCCGGGACTTATAAACACCGGGGAGCTGTTTTTT	CASSPGLINTGELFF